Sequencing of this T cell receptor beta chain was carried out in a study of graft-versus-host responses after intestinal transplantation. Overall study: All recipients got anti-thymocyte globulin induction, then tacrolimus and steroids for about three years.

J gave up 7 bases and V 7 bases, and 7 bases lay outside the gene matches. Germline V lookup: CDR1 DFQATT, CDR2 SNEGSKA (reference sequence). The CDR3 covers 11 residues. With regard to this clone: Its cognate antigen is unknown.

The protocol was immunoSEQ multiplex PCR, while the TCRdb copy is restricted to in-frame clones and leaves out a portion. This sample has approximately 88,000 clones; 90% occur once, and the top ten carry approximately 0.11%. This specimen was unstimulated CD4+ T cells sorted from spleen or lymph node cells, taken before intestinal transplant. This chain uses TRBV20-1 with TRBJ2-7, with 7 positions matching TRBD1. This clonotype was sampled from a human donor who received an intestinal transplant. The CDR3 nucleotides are TGCAGTGGACAGGGAGAAAGGGAGCAGTACTTC. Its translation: CSGQGEREQYF.